This TCR beta chain was captured in a study of PD-1 blockade in classical Hodgkin lymphoma. Only a few counts were recorded for this clone. CDR3 length: 17 residues. The germline V gene has CDR1 WNHNN and CDR2 SYGVQD (reference sequence). J was trimmed by 4 bases and V by 7 bases; bases with no gene match: 7. This table comes from immunoSEQ multiplex PCR, and its TCRdb copy is limited to in-frame clones, with some not included. The table includes 25,000 or so clones, around 85% detected once. The sample's time point: cycle 4 day 1 (C4D1), after more than 5 weeks of nivolumab. Relapse after autologous stem cell transplantation occurred in every patient, and brentuximab vedotin exposure varied. Thawed PBMCs underwent magnetic negative selection to yield purified CD4+ T cells.

This chain connects TRBV10-1 to TRBJ2-2; 15 bases agree with TRBD2. The material sequenced was CD4+ T cells from blood, taken before the fourth cycle of nivolumab. The receptor was derived from a human donor with classical Hodgkin lymphoma. CDR3 sequence (DNA): TGCGCCAGCAATACGGGACTAGCGGGAGGCGGCACCGGGGAGCTGTTTTTT. This codes for CASNTGLAGGGTGELFF.